The clone carrying this T cell receptor beta chain was counted at least ten times. The source of the sample is a study of patients and donors after allogeneic stem cell transplantation. The trim removed 0 bases at V and 1 base at J, leaving 0 bases unmatched. Germline CDR1 reads SGHKS; CDR2 reads YYEKEE (reference sequence). The CDR3 is 16 residues long. One entry per CDR3 protein results from TCRdb running MiXCR on the RT-PCR reads. Of about 87,000 distinct CDR3 sequences in the sample, just under 5% are singletons; the top ten hold less than 3%. The chain is built from TRBV5-5 and TRBJ2-3, with TRBD2 identical over 12 bases. The sequence came from a human donor who was either an allogeneic HSCT recipient or a stem cell or donor lymphocyte infusion donor (not recorded which). It is not recorded whose cells these are; they may come from a transplant donor. Sequencing used blood, either unsorted or a sorted T cell fraction (not recorded which). The CDR3 sequence: CASSLGTSGGTDTQYF. The CDR3 DNA reads TGTGCCAGCAGCTTGGGGACTAGCGGGGGCACAGATACGCAGTATTTT.